This TCR beta chain was recorded in a study of shared clonotypes between healthy human individuals. TCRdb's table, derived via immunoSEQ multiplex PCR, lists solely in-frame clones and lacks some. Of some 2,000,000 clones in the sample, 95% were seen once. V shed 2 bases and J 3 bases; nucleotides not matched to a gene: 9. This CDR3 has 17 residues. Germline lookup yields CDR1 SGDLS and CDR2 YYNGEE. This clonotype originated in a man aged 18-30 years in good health. The rearrangement uses TRBV9 and TRBJ2-4, with TRBD2 matching over 9 bases. Material: naive CD4+ T cells sorted from blood. Indicated subset: CD45RA+ positively selected. This chain's CDR3 is CASSVGPASGIKNIQYF. CDR3 nucleotide sequence: TGTGCCAGCAGCGTGGGACCGGCTAGCGGGATCAAAAACATTCAGTACTTC.